The text below deals with one T cell receptor (beta chain). The CDR3 covers 13 residues. J gave up 3 bases and V 5 bases, and 7 bases lay outside the gene matches. Germline V gives CDR1 SQVTM, CDR2 ANQGSEA. Reverse transcription of extracted RNA yielded cDNA, which provided the sequencing template. The assay was immunoSEQ multiplex PCR, and TCRdb's table has in-frame clones only and misses some. The repertoire holds 150,000 to 200,000 clones, less than 80% seen once, with approximately 15% in the top ten. This sample is part of a study of CD8+ T cells in alopecia areata. Treatment here: oral pan-JAK inhibitor, 5-10 mg twice daily. Those with alopecia areata gave lesional scalp punch biopsies and peripheral blood.

The sequence was obtained from a human donor with alopecia areata. The V call is TRBV29-1, the J call TRBJ2-7, with TRBD2 matching over 7 bases. The material sequenced was CD4+ T cells sorted from blood, taken at week 24, from a patient treated with tofacitinib. In DNA form, the CDR3 reads TGCAGCGTTCTCCTCGGGACTATCTACGAGCAGTACTTC. Amino acid sequence: CSVLLGTIYEQYF.